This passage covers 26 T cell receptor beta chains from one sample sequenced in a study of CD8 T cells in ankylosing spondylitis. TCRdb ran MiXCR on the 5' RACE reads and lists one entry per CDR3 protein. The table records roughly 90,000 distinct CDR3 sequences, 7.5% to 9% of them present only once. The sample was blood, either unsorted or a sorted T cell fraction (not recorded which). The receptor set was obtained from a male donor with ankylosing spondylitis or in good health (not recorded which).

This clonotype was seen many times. The CDR3 here is CASSFDRRDTQYF. In nucleotides, the CDR3 is TGTGCCAGCAGCTTCGACAGGCGGGATACGCAGTATTTT. V usage is TRBV7-2 and J usage is TRBJ2-3, with D perhaps TRBD1 (6 bases). CDR3 length equals 13 residues. Germline CDR1 reads SGHTA; CDR2 reads FQGNSA. The V gene lost 3 bases and the J gene lost 6 bases, with 10 bases spanning the gap.

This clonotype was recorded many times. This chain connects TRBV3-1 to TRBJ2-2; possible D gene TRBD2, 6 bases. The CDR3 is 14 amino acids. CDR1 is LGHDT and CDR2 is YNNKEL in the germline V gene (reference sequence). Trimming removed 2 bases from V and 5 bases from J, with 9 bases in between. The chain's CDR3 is CASSQSRGTGELFF. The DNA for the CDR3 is TGTGCCAGCAGCCAAAGTCGGGGGACCGGGGAGCTGTTTTTT. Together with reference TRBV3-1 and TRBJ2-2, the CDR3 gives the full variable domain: DTAVSQTPKYLVTQMGNDKSIKCEQNLGHDTMYWYKQDSKKFLKIMFSYNNKELIINETVPNRFSPKSPDKAHLNLHINSLELGDSAVYFCASSQSRGTGELFFGEGSRLTVL.

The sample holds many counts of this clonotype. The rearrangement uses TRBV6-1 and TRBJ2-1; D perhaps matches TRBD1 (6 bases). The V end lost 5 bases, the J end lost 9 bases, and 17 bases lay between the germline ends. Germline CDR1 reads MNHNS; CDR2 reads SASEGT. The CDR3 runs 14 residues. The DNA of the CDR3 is TGTGCCAGCAGTCAACCCGGGACACCCCTTGAGCAGTTCTTC. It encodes CASSQPGTPLEQFF.

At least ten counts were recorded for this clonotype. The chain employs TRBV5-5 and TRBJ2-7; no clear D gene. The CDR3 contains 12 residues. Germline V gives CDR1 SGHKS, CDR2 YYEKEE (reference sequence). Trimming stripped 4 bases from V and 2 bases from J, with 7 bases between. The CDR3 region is CASSTEAYEQYF. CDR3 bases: TGTGCCAGCAGCACCGAGGCCTACGAGCAGTACTTC. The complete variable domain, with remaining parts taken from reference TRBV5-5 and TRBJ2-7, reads DAGVTQSPTHLIKTRGQQVTLRCSPISGHKSVSWYQQVLGQGPQFIFQYYEKEERGRGNFPDRFSARQFPNYSSELNVNALLLGDSALYLCASSTEAYEQYFGPGTRLTVT.

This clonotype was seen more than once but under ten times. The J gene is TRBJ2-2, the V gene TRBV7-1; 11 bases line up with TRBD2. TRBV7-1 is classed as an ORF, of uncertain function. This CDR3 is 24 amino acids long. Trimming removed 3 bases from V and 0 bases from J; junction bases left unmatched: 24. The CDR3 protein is CASSSPLGGLAGGILRPNTGELFF. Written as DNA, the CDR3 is TGTGCCAGCAGCTCCCCCTTAGGAGGCCTAGCGGGGGGTATCCTTAGACCGAACACCGGGGAGCTGTTTTTT.

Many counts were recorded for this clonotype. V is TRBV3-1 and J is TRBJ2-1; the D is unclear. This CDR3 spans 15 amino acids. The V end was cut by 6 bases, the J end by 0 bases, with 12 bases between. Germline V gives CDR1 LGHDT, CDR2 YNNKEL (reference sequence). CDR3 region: CASRPGPSSYNEQFF. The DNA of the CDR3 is TGTGCCAGCAGACCAGGACCATCCTCCTACAATGAGCAGTTCTTC.

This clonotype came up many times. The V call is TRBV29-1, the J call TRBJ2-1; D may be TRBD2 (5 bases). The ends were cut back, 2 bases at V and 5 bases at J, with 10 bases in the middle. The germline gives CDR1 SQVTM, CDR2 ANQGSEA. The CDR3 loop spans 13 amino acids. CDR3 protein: CSVESSGNNEQFF. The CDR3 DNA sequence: TGCAGCGTTGAATCTTCCGGGAACAATGAGCAGTTCTTC.

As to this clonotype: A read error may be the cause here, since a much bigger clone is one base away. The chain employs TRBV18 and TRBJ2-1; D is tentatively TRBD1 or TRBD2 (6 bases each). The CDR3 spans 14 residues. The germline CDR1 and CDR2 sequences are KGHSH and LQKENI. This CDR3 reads CANSLGGQDNEQFF. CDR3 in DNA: TGTGCCAACTCACTAGGGGGGCAAGACAATGAGCAGTTCTTC.

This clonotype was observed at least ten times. DNA of the CDR3: TGCAGCGTTGTATCCAGGAACTCCTACAATGAGCAGTTCTTC. Translated, it gives CSVVSRNSYNEQFF. The chain joins TRBV29-1 to TRBJ2-1; D not resolved. The CDR3 loop spans 14 amino acids. The germline V and J ends were trimmed by 4 bases and 0 bases, with 10 bases remaining between them. Germline CDR1 is SQVTM and CDR2 is ANQGSEA.

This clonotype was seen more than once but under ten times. CDR3 amino acids: CASSPRPQGPYTQYF. CDR3 bases: TGTGCCAGCAGTCCGCGCCCTCAGGGGCCGTATACGCAGTATTTT. The gene calls are TRBV27 and TRBJ2-3; possibly TRBD1 for D (6 bases). V lost 5 bases and J 7 bases, leaving 19 bases between the germline ends. The CDR3 is 15 residues long. Germline V gene lookup returns CDR1 MNHEY and CDR2 SMNVEV (reference sequence).

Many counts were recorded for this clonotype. CDR3 amino acids: CASSPVGGFNYGYTF. The CDR3 bases are TGTGCCAGCTCACCGGTTGGGGGATTTAACTATGGCTACACCTTC. J is TRBJ1-2 and V is TRBV18; D is perhaps TRBD1 (5 bases). The length of the CDR3 is 15 residues. Per the germline V gene, CDR1 is KGHSH and CDR2 is LQKENI. The germline V and J ends were trimmed by 3 bases and 1 base, with 12 bases remaining between them.

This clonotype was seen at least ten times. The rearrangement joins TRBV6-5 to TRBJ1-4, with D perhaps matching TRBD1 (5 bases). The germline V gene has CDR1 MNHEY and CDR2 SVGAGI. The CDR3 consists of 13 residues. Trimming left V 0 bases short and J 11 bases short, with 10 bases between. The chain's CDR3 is CASSYSEWGKLFF. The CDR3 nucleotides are TGTGCCAGCAGTTACTCGGAATGGGGGAAACTGTTTTTT.

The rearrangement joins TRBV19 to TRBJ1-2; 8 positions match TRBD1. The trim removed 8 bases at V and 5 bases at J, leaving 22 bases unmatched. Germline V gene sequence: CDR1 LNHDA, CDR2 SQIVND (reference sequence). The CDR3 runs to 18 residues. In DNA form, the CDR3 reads TGTGCCAGTGGCCCGGGGACAGCCGGGACAGGAACTATGTATGGCTACACCTTC. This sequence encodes CASGPGTAGTGTMYGYTF.

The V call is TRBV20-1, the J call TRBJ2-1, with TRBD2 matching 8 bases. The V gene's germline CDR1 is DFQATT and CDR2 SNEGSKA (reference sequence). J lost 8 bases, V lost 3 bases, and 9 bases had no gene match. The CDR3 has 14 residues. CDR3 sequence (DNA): TGCAGTGCTAGCCCCTGGACTAGCCCAGATGAGCAGTTCTTC. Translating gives CSASPWTSPDEQFF.

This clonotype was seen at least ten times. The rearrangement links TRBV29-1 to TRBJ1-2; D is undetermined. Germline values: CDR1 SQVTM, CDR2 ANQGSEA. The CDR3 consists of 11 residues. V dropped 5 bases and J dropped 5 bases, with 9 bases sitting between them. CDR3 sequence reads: CSVRAAYGYTF. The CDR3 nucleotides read TGCAGCGTTCGGGCAGCTTATGGCTACACCTTC.

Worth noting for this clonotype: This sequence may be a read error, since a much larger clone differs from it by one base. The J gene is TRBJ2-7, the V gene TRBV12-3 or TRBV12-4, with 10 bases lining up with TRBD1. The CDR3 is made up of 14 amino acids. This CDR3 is CASRSGTGEYEQCF. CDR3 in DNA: TGTGCCAGCAGGTCCGGGACAGGGGAATACGAGCAGTGCTTC.

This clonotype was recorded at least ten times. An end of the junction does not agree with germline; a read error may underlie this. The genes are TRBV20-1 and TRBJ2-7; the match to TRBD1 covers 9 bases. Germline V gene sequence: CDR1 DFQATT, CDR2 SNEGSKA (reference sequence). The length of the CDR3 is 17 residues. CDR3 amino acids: CCARDRGQGSPSYEQYF. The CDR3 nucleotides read TGCTGTGCTAGAGATAGGGGACAGGGATCCCCTTCCTACGAGCAGTACTTC.

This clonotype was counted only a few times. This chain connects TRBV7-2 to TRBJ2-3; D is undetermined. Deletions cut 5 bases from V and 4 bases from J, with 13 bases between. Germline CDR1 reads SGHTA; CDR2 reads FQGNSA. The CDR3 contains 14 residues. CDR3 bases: TGTGCCAGCAGCCGTGTCTCTGCGGCAGATACGCAGTATTTT. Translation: CASSRVSAADTQYF.

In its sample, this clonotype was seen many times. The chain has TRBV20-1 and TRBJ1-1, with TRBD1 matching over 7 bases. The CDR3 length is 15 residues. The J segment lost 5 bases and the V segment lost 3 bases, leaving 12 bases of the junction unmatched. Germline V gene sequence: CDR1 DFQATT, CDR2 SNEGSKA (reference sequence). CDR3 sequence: CSARWETGKVTEAFF. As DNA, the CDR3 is TGCAGTGCTAGGTGGGAGACAGGGAAAGTGACTGAAGCTTTCTTT.

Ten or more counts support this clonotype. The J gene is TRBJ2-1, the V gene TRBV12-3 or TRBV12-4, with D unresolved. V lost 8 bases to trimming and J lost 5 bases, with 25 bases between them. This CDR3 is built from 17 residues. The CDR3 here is CASVVSVTIPGNNEQFF. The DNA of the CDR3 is TGTGCCAGCGTCGTATCCGTAACCATCCCAGGTAACAATGAGCAGTTCTTC.

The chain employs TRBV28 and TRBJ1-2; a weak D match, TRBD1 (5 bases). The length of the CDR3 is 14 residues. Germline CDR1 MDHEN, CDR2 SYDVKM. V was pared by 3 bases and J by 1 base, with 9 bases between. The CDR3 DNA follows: TGTGCCAGCAGTTTCTACGGGGGTAACTATGGCTACACCTTC. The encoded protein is CASSFYGGNYGYTF.

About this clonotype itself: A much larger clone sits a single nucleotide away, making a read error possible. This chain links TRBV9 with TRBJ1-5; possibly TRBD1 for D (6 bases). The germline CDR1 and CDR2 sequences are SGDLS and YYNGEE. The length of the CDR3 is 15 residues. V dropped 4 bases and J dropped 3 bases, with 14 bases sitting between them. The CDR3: CASSPSGHPNQPQHF. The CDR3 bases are TGTGCCAGCAGCCCCTCGGGACACCCCAATCAGCCCCAGCATTTT.

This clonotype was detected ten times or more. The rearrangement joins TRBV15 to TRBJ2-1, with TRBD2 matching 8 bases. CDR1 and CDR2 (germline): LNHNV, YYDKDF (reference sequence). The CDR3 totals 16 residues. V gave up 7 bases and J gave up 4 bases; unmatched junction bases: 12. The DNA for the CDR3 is TGTGCCACCACCCCTGCCCCGCGGGAGGTGTACAATGAGCAGTTCTTC. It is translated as CATTPAPREVYNEQFF.

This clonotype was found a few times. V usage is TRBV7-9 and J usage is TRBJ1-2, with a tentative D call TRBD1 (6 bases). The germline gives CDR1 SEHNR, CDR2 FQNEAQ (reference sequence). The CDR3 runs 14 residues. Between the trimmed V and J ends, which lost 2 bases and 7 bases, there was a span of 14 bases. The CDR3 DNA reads TGTGCCAGCAGCTTAACTCGGGGGGCTGGTGGCTACACCTTC. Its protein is CASSLTRGAGGYTF.

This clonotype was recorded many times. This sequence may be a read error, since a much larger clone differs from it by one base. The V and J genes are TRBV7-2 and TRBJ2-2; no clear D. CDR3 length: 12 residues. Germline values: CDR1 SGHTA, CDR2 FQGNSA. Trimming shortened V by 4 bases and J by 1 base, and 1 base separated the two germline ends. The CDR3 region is CASSWNTGELFF. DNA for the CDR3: TGTGCCAGCAGCTGGAACACCGGGGAGCTGTTTTTT.

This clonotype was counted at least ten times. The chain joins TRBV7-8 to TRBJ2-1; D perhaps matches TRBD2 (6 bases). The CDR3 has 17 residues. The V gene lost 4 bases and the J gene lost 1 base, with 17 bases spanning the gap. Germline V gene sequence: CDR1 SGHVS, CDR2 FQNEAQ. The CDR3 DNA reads TGTGCCAGCAGCTCAGGTGGAGGGATTCTTTCCTACAATGAGCAGTTCTTC. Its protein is CASSSGGGILSYNEQFF.